This TCR beta chain was identified during a study of regulatory T cells in long-lasting Graves disease. Study conclusions and caveats: The study found persistent patients shared more public clonotypes (around 2,500) than new patients (about 880).

This clonotype was counted many times. Antigen specificity is unknown. Time point in this sample: newly diagnosed GD, antithyroid drugs for less than 3 months. Making the TCR library involved RNA that had been extracted from PBMCs. Assembly of TCR beta libraries relied on iRepertoire HTBI primers together with Arm-PCR of CDR3 regions. TCRdb processed the multiplex PCR reads anew with MiXCR; each CDR3 protein has one entry. Of 400,000 to 500,000 distinct CDR3 sequences listed, around 15% are singletons. This CDR3 is 14 amino acids long. The V end was cut by 2 bases, the J end by 5 bases, with 14 bases between. Germline-derived CDR1 and CDR2 are DFQATT and SNEGSKA (reference sequence). This sample also belongs to another study, concerning T cells in Graves' hyperthyroidism and ophthalmopathy. According to that study: The diagnostic basis comprised clinical symptoms, serum thyroxine and TRAb, thyroid ultrasound and orbital computed tomography. Primed by the HTBI set, a first-round RT-PCR was run on the TCR CDR3.

This specimen consisted of peripheral blood mononuclear cells (PBMCs), obtained at new diagnosis, from a patient treated with antithyroid drugs. This receptor was identified in a woman younger than 30 with Graves disease. J is TRBJ2-3 and V is TRBV20-1, with D possibly TRBD1 on 6 matching bases. This CDR3 is CSARLGTNLDTQYF. Written as DNA, the CDR3 is TGCAGTGCTAGACTGGGGACAAACCTAGATACGCAGTATTTT.